The 14 T cell receptor beta chains given below trace back to one sample, sequenced in a study of cytomegalovirus exposure and HLA in healthy donors. Clones were sequenced by immunoSEQ multiplex PCR, and TCRdb holds only the in-frame ones, with some missing. This table holds more than 250,000 clones, just over 85% found once. Sequencing input: PBMCs. Receptor source: a woman between 18 and 29 years old in good health and CMV-seronegative.

This clone has a single count. The V and J genes are TRBV28 and TRBJ2-3; perhaps TRBD2 as D (6 bases). Per germline, CDR1 MDHEN and CDR2 SYDVKM. The CDR3 sequence is 15 residues long. Trimming took 2 bases from V and 2 from J, leaving 11 bases between them. CDR3 loop: CASSLIGSTTDTQYF. As DNA, the CDR3 is TGTGCCAGCAGTTTAATCGGGAGCACCACAGATACGCAGTATTTT.

The V call is TRBV6-5, the J call TRBJ2-7, with D maybe TRBD1 (5 bases). Trimming cost V 2 bases and J 0 bases, with 11 bases left between them. Germline V gene data show CDR1 as MNHEY and CDR2 as SVGAGI. The CDR3 loop spans 15 amino acids. CDR3 in amino acids: CASSYIRDSSYEQYF. As DNA, the CDR3 is TGTGCCAGCAGTTACATCCGTGACAGCTCCTACGAGCAGTACTTC.

The rearrangement links TRBV7-2 to TRBJ2-6; D unclear. V dropped 0 bases and J dropped 2 bases, with 11 bases sitting between them. The CDR3 consists of 17 residues. From germline, CDR1 is SGHTA and CDR2 FQGNSA. CDR3 DNA: TGTGCCAGCAGCTTAGCGTCCAGACTGACTGGGGCCAACGTCCTGACTTTC. Protein: CASSLASRLTGANVLTF. Full variable domain (outside the CDR3, taken from reference TRBV7-2 and TRBJ2-6): GAGVSQSPSNKVTEKGKDVELRCDPISGHTALYWYRQSLGQGLEFLIYFQGNSAPDKSGLPSDRFSAERTGGSVSTLTIQRTQQEDSAVYLCASSLASRLTGANVLTFGAGSRLTVL.

The chain carries TRBV19 and TRBJ2-1; D might be TRBD1 (5 bases). CDR3 length equals 16 residues. Germline V lookup: CDR1 LNHDA, CDR2 SQIVND (reference sequence). V was pared by 5 bases and J by 2 bases, with 16 bases between. This CDR3 reads CASSQGYQSAYNEQFF. For the CDR3, the DNA is TGTGCCAGTAGTCAGGGTTACCAATCCGCCTACAATGAGCAGTTCTTC.

V and J are TRBV5-1 and TRBJ2-1; D possibly corresponds to TRBD2 (6 bases). There are 15 residues in the CDR3. Trimming took 1 base from V and 7 from J, leaving 15 bases between them. Germline V lookup: CDR1 SGHRS, CDR2 YFSETQ. The CDR3 loop is CASSLFLASGNEQFF. In nucleotides, the CDR3 is TGCGCCAGCAGCTTGTTCCTAGCGAGCGGGAATGAGCAGTTCTTC.

The chain couples TRBV27 to TRBJ1-1, with a weak D call TRBD1 (6 bases). Germline loops: CDR1 MNHEY, CDR2 SMNVEV (reference sequence). The V end was cut by 4 bases, the J end by 13 bases, with 25 bases between. The CDR3 length is 15 residues. This CDR3 is CASSSHYSGGAVGFF. The CDR3 DNA is TGTGCCAGCAGTTCTCATTACTCGGGGGGCGCGGTGGGTTTCTTT.

This clone was seen only once. The gene calls are TRBV28 and TRBJ1-5; D gene ambiguous. V gave up 6 bases and J gave up 9 bases, with 21 bases separating them. Germline V gives CDR1 MDHEN, CDR2 SYDVKM. The CDR3 covers 15 residues. The CDR3 region has the DNA TGTGCCAGCAGCCGTTGGGAGGAGGTTCTTAGGCCCCAGCATTTT. This gives the protein CASSRWEEVLRPQHF.

The genes are TRBV6-5 and TRBJ2-3, with TRBD1 matching over 7 bases. CDR1 and CDR2 (germline): MNHEY, SVGAGI. Trimming at V came to 3 bases and at J to 2 bases, leaving 5 bases not matched to a gene. CDR3 size: 15 residues. CDR3 sequence: CASSYRGPTTDTQYF. The CDR3 bases are TGTGCCAGCAGTTATAGGGGGCCGACCACAGATACGCAGTATTTT.

This sequence joins TRBV15 and TRBJ1-1, with TRBD1 as a possible D gene (5 bases). Germline lookup yields CDR1 LNHNV and CDR2 YYDKDF (reference sequence). This CDR3 is built from 15 residues. Deletions cut 1 base from V and 1 base from J, with 10 bases between. The CDR3 protein is CATSRGGERNTEAFF. CDR3 DNA: TGTGCCACCAGCAGAGGGGGGGAGAGGAACACTGAAGCTTTCTTT.

The rearrangement joins TRBV18 to TRBJ2-7; the match to TRBD1 covers 9 bases. The CDR3 loop spans 14 amino acids. The V gene's germline CDR1 is KGHSH and CDR2 LQKENI. V dropped 6 bases and J dropped 5; count of bases not matched to a gene: 8. CDR3 sequence (DNA): TGTGCCAGCTCTCCGTGGACAGGGGCAGACGAGCAGTACTTC. This sequence encodes CASSPWTGADEQYF.

V and J are TRBV6-6 and TRBJ2-7; 9 bases line up with TRBD1. This CDR3 has 14 residues. The junction had 7 bases not matched to a gene; V was cut back by 6 bases and J by 4 bases. CDR1 is MNHNY and CDR2 is SVGAGI in the germline V gene (reference sequence). CDR3 DNA sequence: TGTGCCAGCAGACCGGGACAGGGAAGATACGAGCAGTACTTC. Amino acid sequence: CASRPGQGRYEQYF.

The CDR3 sequence is CASSLKVAGGSWDEQFF. The CDR3 DNA reads as TGCGCCAGCAGCCTCAAGGTCGCGGGCGGGAGCTGGGATGAGCAGTTCTTC. This chain joins TRBV4-1 and TRBJ2-1, with TRBD2 identical over 7 bases. Germline V gene lookup returns CDR1 MGHRA and CDR2 YSYEKL. This CDR3 contains 17 residues. The ends lost 4 bases at V and 8 bases at J; junction bases unmatched: 17.

The J gene is TRBJ2-5, the V gene TRBV5-1; 9 positions match TRBD2. Germline V lookup: CDR1 SGHRS, CDR2 YFSETQ. CDR3 length: 14 residues. Trimming took 4 bases from V and 0 from J; bases not matched to a gene: 1. The CDR3 here is CASSLAGNQETQYF. The CDR3 DNA reads TGCGCCAGCAGCCTAGCGGGAAACCAAGAGACCCAGTACTTC.

The V and J genes are TRBV11-2 and TRBJ2-5; D gene uncertain. Germline values: CDR1 SGHAT, CDR2 FQNNGV. The CDR3 consists of 12 residues. V lost 4 bases to trimming and J lost 0 bases, with 3 bases between them. CDR3 coding DNA: TGTGCCAGCAGCTCAGACCAAGAGACCCAGTACTTC. This sequence encodes CASSSDQETQYF.